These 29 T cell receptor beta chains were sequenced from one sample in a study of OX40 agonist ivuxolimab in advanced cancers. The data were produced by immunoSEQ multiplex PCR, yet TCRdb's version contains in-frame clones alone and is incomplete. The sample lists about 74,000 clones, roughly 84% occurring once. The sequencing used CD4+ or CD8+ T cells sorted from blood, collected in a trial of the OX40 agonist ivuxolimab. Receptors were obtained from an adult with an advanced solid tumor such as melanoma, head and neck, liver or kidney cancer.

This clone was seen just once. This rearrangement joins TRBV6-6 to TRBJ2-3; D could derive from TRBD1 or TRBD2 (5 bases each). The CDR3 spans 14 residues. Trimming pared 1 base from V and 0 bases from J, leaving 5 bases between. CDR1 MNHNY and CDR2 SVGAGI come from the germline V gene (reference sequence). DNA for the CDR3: TGTGCCAGCAGTTACTGGGACAGCACAGATACGCAGTATTTT. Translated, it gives CASSYWDSTDTQYF.

As DNA, the CDR3 is TGTGCCAGTAGTAACATCGTTCAGGGCAGCTCATATGGCTACACCTTC. It is translated as CASSNIVQGSSYGYTF. J is TRBJ1-2 and V is TRBV19; D possibly corresponds to TRBD1 (5 bases). The CDR3 is 16 residues long. V shed 4 bases and J shed 5 bases, with 20 bases lying between them. Germline CDR1 and CDR2: LNHDA and SQIVND (reference sequence).

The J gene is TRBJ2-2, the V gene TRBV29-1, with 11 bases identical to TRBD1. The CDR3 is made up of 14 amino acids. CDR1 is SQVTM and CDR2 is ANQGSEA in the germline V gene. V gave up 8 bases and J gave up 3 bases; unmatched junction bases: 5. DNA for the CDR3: TGCAGCTCCAGGACAGGGGGCTACACCGGGGAGCTGTTTTTT. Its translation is CSSRTGGYTGELFF.

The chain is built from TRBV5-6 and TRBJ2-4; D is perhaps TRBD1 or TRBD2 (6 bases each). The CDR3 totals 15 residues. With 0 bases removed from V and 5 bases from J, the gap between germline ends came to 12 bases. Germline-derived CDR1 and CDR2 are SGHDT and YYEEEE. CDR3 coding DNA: TGTGCCAGCAGCTTGGCGGGGGCAGGGGAAAACATTCAGTACTTC. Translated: CASSLAGAGENIQYF.

The CDR3 DNA is TGTGCCAGCAGTCGGCGGGACAGCTCCTACGAGCAGTACTTC. As protein: CASSRRDSSYEQYF. The J gene is TRBJ2-5, the V gene TRBV5-4; D possibly corresponds to TRBD1 (7 bases). The J call could be wrong; TRBJ2-7 is a better fit for the DNA end. The CDR3 loop spans 14 amino acids. Germline values: CDR1 SGHNT, CDR2 YYREEE (reference sequence).

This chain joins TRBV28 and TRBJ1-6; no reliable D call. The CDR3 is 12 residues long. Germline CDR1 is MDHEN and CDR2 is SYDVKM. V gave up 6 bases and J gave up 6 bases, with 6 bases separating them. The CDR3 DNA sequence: TGTGCCAGCAGAATACTTAATTCACCCCTCCACTTT. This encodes CASRILNSPLHF.

The CDR3: CASSLWGAGGNEQYF. The CDR3 nucleotides read TGTGCCAGCAGCTTATGGGGTGCCGGTGGGAACGAGCAGTACTTC. The chain combines TRBV11-2 with TRBJ2-7; D is unclear. The V end was cut by 2 bases, the J end by 5 bases, with 16 bases between. Germline lookup yields CDR1 SGHAT and CDR2 FQNNGV. The length of the CDR3 is 15 residues.

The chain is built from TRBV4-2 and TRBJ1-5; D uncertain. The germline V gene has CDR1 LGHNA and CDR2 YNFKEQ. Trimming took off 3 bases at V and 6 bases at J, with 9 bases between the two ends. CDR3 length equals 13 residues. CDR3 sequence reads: CASSQGEAQPQHF. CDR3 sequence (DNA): TGTGCCAGCAGCCAGGGAGAGGCTCAGCCCCAGCATTTT.

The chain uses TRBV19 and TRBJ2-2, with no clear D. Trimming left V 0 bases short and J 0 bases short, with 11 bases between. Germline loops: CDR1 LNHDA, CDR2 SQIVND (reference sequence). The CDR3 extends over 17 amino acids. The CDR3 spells CASSIDRRAANTGELFF. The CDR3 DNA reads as TGTGCCAGTAGTATAGATCGTCGGGCGGCGAACACCGGGGAGCTGTTTTTT.

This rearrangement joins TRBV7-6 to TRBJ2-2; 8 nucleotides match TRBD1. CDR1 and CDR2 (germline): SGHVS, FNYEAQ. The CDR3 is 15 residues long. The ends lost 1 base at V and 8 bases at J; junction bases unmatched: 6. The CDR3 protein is CASSLGRGRFGELFF. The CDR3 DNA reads TGTGCCAGCAGCTTAGGCAGGGGGCGTTTTGGGGAGCTGTTTTTT.

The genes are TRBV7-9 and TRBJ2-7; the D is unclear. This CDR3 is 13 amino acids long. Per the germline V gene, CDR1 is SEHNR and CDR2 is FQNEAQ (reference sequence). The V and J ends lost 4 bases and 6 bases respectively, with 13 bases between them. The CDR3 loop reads CASSSSPLGEQYF. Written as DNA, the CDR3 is TGTGCCAGCAGCTCTAGTCCCCTGGGCGAGCAGTACTTC.

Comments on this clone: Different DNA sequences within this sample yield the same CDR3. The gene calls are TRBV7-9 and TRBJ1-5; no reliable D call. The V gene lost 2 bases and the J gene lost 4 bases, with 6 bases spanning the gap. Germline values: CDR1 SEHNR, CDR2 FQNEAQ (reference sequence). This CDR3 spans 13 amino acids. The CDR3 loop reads CASSLTVNQPQHF. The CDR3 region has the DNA TGTGCCAGCAGCTTAACCGTGAATCAGCCCCAGCATTTT.

This CDR3 is CASSVVFRFANTGELFF. Here the CDR3 DNA reads TGTGCCAGCAGCGTAGTGTTTAGGTTCGCGAACACCGGGGAGCTGTTTTTT. This rearrangement joins TRBV9 to TRBJ2-2; D is unresolved. Deletions cut 0 bases from V and 0 bases from J, with 12 bases between. The CDR3 consists of 17 residues. Germline lookup yields CDR1 SGDLS and CDR2 YYNGEE.

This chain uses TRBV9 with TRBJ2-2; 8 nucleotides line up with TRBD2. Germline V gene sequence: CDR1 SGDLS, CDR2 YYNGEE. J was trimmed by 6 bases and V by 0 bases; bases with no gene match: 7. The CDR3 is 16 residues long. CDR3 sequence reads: CASSVAGLVIPGELFF. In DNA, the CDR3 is TGTGCCAGCAGCGTAGCGGGACTAGTTATCCCCGGGGAGCTGTTTTTT.

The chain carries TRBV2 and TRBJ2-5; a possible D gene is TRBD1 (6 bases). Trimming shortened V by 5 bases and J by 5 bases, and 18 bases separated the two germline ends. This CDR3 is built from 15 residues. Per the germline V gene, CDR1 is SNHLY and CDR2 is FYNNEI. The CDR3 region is CASSLAQGRYETQYF. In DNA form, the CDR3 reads TGTGCCAGCAGTTTAGCACAGGGAAGGTACGAGACCCAGTACTTC.

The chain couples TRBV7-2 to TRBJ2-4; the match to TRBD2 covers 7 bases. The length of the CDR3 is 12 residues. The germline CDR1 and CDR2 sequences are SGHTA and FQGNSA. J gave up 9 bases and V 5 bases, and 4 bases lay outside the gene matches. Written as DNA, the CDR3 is TGTGCCAGCAGCCCCGGACTAGTCATTCAGTACTTC. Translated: CASSPGLVIQYF.

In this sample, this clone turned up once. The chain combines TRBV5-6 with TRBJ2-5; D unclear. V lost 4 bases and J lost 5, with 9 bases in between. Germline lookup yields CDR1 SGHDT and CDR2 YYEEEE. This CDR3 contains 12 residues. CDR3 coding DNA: TGTGCCAGCAGCCTCGGCAGGGAGACCCAGTACTTC. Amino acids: CASSLGRETQYF.

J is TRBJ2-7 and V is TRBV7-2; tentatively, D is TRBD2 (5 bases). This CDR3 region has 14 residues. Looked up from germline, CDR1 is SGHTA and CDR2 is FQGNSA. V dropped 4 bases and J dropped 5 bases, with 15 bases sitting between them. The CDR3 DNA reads TGTGCCAGCAGCTCAGACCCGGGAATCAACGAGCAGTACTTC. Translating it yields CASSSDPGINEQYF.

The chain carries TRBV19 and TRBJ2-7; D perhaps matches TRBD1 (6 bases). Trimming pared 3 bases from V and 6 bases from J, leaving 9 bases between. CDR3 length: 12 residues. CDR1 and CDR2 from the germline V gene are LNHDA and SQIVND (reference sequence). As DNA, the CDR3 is TGTGCCAGTAGTATGATAGGGGGCGAGCAGTACTTC. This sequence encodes CASSMIGGEQYF.

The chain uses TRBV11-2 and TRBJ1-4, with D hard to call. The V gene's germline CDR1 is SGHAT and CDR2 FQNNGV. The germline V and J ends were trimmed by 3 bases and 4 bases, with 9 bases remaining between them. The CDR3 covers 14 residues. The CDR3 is CASSFARLNEKLFF. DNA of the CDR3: TGTGCCAGCAGCTTCGCCCGCCTTAATGAAAAACTGTTTTTT.

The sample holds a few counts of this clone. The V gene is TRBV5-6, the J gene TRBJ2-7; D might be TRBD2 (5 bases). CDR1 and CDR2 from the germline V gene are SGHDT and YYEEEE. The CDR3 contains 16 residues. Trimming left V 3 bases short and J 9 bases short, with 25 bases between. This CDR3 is CASSSRKDRSGERQYF. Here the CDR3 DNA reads TGTGCCAGCAGCTCTAGAAAGGACCGATCCGGGGAGAGGCAGTACTTC.

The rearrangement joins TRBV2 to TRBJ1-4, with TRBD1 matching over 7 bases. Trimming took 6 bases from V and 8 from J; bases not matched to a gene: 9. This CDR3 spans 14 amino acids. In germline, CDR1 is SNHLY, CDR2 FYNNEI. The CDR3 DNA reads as TGTGCCAGCAGACAACAGGGGCTTGGGGAAAAACTGTTTTTT. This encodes CASRQQGLGEKLFF.

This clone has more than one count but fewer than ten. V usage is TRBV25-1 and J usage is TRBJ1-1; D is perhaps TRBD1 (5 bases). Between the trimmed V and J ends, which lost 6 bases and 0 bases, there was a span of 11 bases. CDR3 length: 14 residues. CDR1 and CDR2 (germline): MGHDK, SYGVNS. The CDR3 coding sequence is TGTGCCAGCAGCTCGGGACGGATGAACACTGAAGCTTTCTTT. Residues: CASSSGRMNTEAFF.

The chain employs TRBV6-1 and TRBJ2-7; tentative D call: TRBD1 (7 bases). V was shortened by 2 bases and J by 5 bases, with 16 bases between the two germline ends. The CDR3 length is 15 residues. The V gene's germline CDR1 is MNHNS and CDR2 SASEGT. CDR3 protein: CASSEFSTGRNEQYF. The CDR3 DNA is TGTGCCAGCAGTGAATTCTCGACAGGGAGGAACGAGCAGTACTTC.

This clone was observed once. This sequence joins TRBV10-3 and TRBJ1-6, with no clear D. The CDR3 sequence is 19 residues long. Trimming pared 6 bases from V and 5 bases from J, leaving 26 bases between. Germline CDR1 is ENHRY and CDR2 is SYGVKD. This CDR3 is CAISTGFGTKGGNNSPLHF. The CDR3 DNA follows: TGTGCCATCAGCACCGGGTTTGGTACCAAGGGAGGGAATAATTCACCCCTCCACTTT.

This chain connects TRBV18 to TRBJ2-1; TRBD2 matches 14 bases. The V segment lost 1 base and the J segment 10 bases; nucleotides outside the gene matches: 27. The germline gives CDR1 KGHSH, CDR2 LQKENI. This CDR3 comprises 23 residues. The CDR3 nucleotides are TGTGCCAGCTCACCACTACCCGGGTACAGACCCGGGACTAGCGGGAGTACGGGGGTCGAGCAGTTCTTC. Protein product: CASSPLPGYRPGTSGSTGVEQFF.

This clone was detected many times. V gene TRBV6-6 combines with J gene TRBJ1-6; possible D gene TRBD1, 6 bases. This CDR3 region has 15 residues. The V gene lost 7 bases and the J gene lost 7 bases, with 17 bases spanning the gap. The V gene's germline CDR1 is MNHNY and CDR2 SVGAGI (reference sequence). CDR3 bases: TGTGCCAGCAACTACGGAAGTGACAGGAATTCACCCCTCCACTTT. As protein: CASNYGSDRNSPLHF.

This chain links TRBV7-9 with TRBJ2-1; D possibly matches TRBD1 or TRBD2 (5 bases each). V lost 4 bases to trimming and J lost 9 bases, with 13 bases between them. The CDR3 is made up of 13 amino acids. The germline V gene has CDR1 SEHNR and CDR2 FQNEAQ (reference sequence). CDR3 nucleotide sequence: TGTGCCAGCAGCTCTACCCGTGGGGGTGAGCAGTTCTTC. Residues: CASSSTRGGEQFF.

CDR3 amino acids: CAWRRQGDTDTQYF. Written as DNA, the CDR3 is TGTGCCTGGAGACGTCAGGGTGACACAGATACGCAGTATTTT. This sequence joins TRBV30 and TRBJ2-3; D is perhaps TRBD1 (5 bases). The germline V and J ends were trimmed by 3 bases and 2 bases, with 12 bases remaining between them. The germline V gene encodes CDR1 GTSNPN and CDR2 SVGIG (reference sequence). This CDR3 is built from 14 residues.